This TCR beta chain is from a study of T cells in Graves' hyperthyroidism and ophthalmopathy. This clonotype has at least ten counts. TCR beta CDR3 sequences were amplified from RNA transcripts. The TCR CDR3 first-round RT-PCR relied on the HTBI primer set. MiXCR was run by TCRdb on the multiplex PCR reads, yielding one entry per CDR3 protein. The sample includes around 350,000 distinct CDR3 sequences, roughly an eighth seen only once; the top ten take 9.2%. The germline V gene encodes CDR1 DFQATT and CDR2 SNEGSKA (reference sequence). This CDR3 comprises 15 residues. Between the trimmed V and J ends, which lost 5 bases and 0 bases, there was a span of 14 bases. The authors deemed Graves' hyperthyroidism stable absent ophthalmopathy progression within 18 months. Uncontrolled infection, other autoimmune disease, pregnancy or lactation disqualified patients from enrolment.

Sequenced input: blood. The chain links TRBV20-1 to TRBJ2-1; D may correspond to TRBD1 or TRBD2 (5 bases each). This receptor was taken from a woman under 30 with Graves' hyperthyroidism. The CDR3 protein is CSAPPGQDSYNEQFF. CDR3 nucleotides: TGCAGTGCTCCACCGGGGCAAGACTCCTACAATGAGCAGTTCTTC.